This T cell receptor (beta chain) is drawn from a study of PD-1 blockade in classical Hodgkin lymphoma (dated by TCRdb to 2020 to 2021). Looking at the study overall: Nivolumab dosing was 3 mg/kg intravenously every 2 weeks, continuing until either disease progression or unacceptable toxicity. To define a peripheral blood immune signature of response to PD-1 blockade in classical Hodgkin lymphoma, the study combined TCR beta sequencing with CyTOF.

A distance of 13 bases separates the germline ends of V and J, which lose 0 bases and 4 bases respectively. The CDR3 holds 15 amino acids from the cysteine to the phenylalanine. Of the read, only the CDR3 DNA is kept; its 45 bases are in frame from base 1. The germline V gene provides CDR1 LGHNA and CDR2 YNFKEQ. Reading the label with the study, this specimen's time point is: cycle 1 day 1 (C1D1), immediately before nivolumab initiation. Every trial patient had relapsed after autologous stem cell transplantation, and cohorts A, B and C differed in prior brentuximab vedotin exposure. The trial cohort comprised some 60 patients with relapsed/refractory classical Hodgkin lymphoma whose best overall responses were complete response, partial response or progressive disease. Single-agent nivolumab was administered to trial patients in the multi-cohort phase II CheckMate 205 trial. An independent review committee assessed best overall response by applying the 2007 International Working Group response criteria. Trial PBMCs were collected immediately before nivolumab initiation (C1D1) and during therapy at cycle 2 day 1 and cycle 4 day 1. Peripheral blood was collected in 8 mL Vacutainer Cell Preparation Tubes, from which PBMCs were isolated by centrifugation and then cryopreserved.

For this clone: Which antigen it targets is not known. No much larger clone exists at a distance of one base, and base qualities are not known.

The paper's findings and limits, for the study overall: Baseline TCR diversity was reported to be lower in newly diagnosed patients than in healthy donors, and even lower in relapsed/refractory patients. A significant rise by C4D1 was seen in CD4+ but not CD8+ TCR diversity (p=0.0027 vs p=0.16), with the rise being most apparent in complete responders (p=0.02). The study covered only a single clinical trial cohort, and the causes of the repertoire differences, possibly disease activity or prior therapy, were still not defined. Trial patients with a complete response had baseline diversity similar to that of newly diagnosed patients, while partial responders and progressors had significantly lower diversity. Patients starting nivolumab less than 1 year after ASCT had lower diversity and were excluded from later analyses to avoid confounding by immune reconstitution.

The Qiagen DNeasy kit was used to extract genomic DNA both from unsorted PBMCs and from the negatively selected CD4+ and CD8+ fractions. Amplification of TCR beta CDR3 regions was done by immunoSEQ multiplex PCR with primers that anneal to V and J segments. A synthetic immune receptor repertoire was used to minimize amplification bias, and remaining bias was computationally removed after sequencing. In the authors' own workflow: Repertoire diversity was quantified as the Shannon entropy index using custom Python scripts. Unsorted, CD4+ and CD8+ repertoires were analyzed separately, except in combined analyses where CD4+ and CD8+ sequences were merged in silico. Clonal expansion was defined as at least a 2-fold frequency increase after treatment relative to C1D1, with a pseudocount of 0.5 for undetected baseline clones. Clones with 0 or 1 copy at C1D1 were defined as singleton clones, while clones with 2 or more copies were defined as non-singleton clones. Clones expanded in unsorted samples were annotated as CD4+, CD8+ or unknown by matching protein sequences in sorted samples from the same patient. Diversity changes from C1D1 to C4D1 were tested in paired samples using Wilcoxon tests. Held by TCRdb, this immuneACCESS table contains in-frame sequences only and omits some clones. Under half of the omission traces to an unresolved V gene where checked; the cause of the rest is unknown. V, J and clone size are those of that table, while D and trimming were read from the DNA. The sample table shows about 37,000 clones, and 75% to 85% are seen once. About a tenth of the sample is held by the ten biggest clonotypes.

The input for sequencing was peripheral blood mononuclear cells (PBMCs), taken at baseline. The chain joins TRBV4-2 to TRBJ2-7; no D gene can be assigned with confidence. The origin of this receptor is a human donor with classical Hodgkin lymphoma. Read as DNA, the sequence is TGTGCCAGCAGCCAAGATTGGGCCGCTAAGTACGAGCAGTACTTC. Translated, it gives CASSQDWAAKYEQYF.